This TCR beta chain came from a study of vaccination and CD4 T cells after COVID-19. Study-wide context: Overlapping SARS-CoV-2, HCoV-NL63, HCoV-OC43 and HCoV-229E spike peptides were used to stimulate cells.

Researchers used the Oncomine TCR Beta short-read assay to sequence DNA from cultured CD4+ T cells. TCRdb redid the calling of the PCR reads with MiXCR, one entry per CDR3 protein. The table records 8,500 to 9,000 distinct CDR3 sequences, around 45% of them present only once. Treatment meaning: roughly ten-day PBMC culture with coronavirus spike peptide pools or control peptides (ViraFEST assay). CD4+ T lymphocytes from the unexposed donor were collected before the COVID-19 pandemic (2011-2018). The CDR3 length is 13 residues. V lost 5 bases and J lost 7, with 14 bases in between. About this clonotype itself: Its specificity is unknown.

Input material: CD4+ T cells from blood, cultured in vitro. The genes are TRBV12-3 or TRBV12-4 and TRBJ1-2; D gene unclear. The receptor comes from a human donor in good health. CDR3: CASSHRRLGGYTF. CDR3 DNA sequence: TGTGCCAGCAGTCACCGAAGGTTAGGTGGCTACACCTTC.